The 19 T cell receptor beta chains below all came from one sample that was sequenced in a study of blood T cell repertoires in COVID-19. The data were produced by immunoSEQ multiplex PCR, yet TCRdb's version contains in-frame clones alone and is incomplete. In the table there are more than 13,000 clones, approximately 91% of which are singletons. Sequencing was performed on peripheral blood. The receptor source for this set is a woman between 65 and 79 years old in a cohort sampled during active or convalescent COVID-19.

The chain couples TRBV9 to TRBJ2-1; TRBD1 matches at 8 bases. Unmatched junction bases numbered 6, after V lost 3 bases and J lost 4 bases. This CDR3 comprises 15 residues. Germline CDR1 is SGDLS and CDR2 is YYNGEE. The CDR3 sequence: CASSATGDLYNEQFF. The CDR3 coding sequence is TGTGCCAGCAGCGCGACAGGGGACCTATACAATGAGCAGTTCTTC.

This clone was counted a single time. The V gene is TRBV5-1, the J gene TRBJ2-7; TRBD1 aligns across 7 bases. Germline-derived CDR1 and CDR2 are SGHRS and YFSETQ. Germline trimming cut 5 bases from V and 6 bases from J; bases unmatched to any gene: 8. The length of the CDR3 is 13 residues. In nucleotides, the CDR3 is TGCGCCAGCAGTAATCAGGGGGTCGCCGAGCAGTACTTC. Its protein is CASSNQGVAEQYF.

The V call is TRBV9, the J call TRBJ1-1, with no clear D. Germline CDR1 SGDLS, CDR2 YYNGEE. This CDR3 spans 14 amino acids. Trimming took off 3 bases at V and 1 base at J, with 10 bases between the two ends. The CDR3 DNA follows: TGTGCCAGCAGCGAGCAGGTCGCGAACACTGAAGCTTTCTTT. This translates into CASSEQVANTEAFF.

This clone was seen once. V is TRBV28 and J is TRBJ1-1; TRBD1 agrees at 9 bases. The CDR3 covers 17 residues. Looked up from germline, CDR1 is MDHEN and CDR2 is SYDVKM. Unmatched junction bases numbered 10, after V lost 4 bases and J lost 1 base. Here the CDR3 reads CASSWMGTGLGNTEAFF. CDR3 in DNA: TGTGCCAGCAGTTGGATGGGGACAGGGCTCGGGAACACTGAAGCTTTCTTT.

The chain joins TRBV5-1 to TRBJ2-7; 8 nucleotides match TRBD1. This CDR3 comprises 17 residues. The V and J ends lost 2 bases and 0 bases, in that order; junction bases with no gene match: 10. The germline V gene encodes CDR1 SGHRS and CDR2 YFSETQ. This chain's CDR3 is CASSFTHRGDPSYEQYF. The CDR3 bases are TGCGCCAGCAGCTTCACCCACAGGGGGGACCCCTCCTACGAGCAGTACTTC.

This sequence joins TRBV7-9 and TRBJ2-7; 7 nucleotides line up with TRBD1. The length of the CDR3 is 16 residues. The V and J ends lost 1 base and 5 bases, in that order; junction bases with no gene match: 11. Germline V CDR1 and CDR2: SEHNR, FQNEAQ (reference sequence). The CDR3 region is CASSLVPFSTGNEQYF. The CDR3 nucleotides are TGTGCCAGCAGCTTAGTCCCTTTTTCGACAGGGAACGAGCAGTACTTC.

This chain uses TRBV19 with TRBJ2-4, with D hard to call. This CDR3 is 17 amino acids long. Germline assignment: CDR1 LNHDA and CDR2 SQIVND (reference sequence). The V end lost 5 bases, the J end lost 0 bases, and 17 bases lay between the germline ends. This CDR3 reads CASSFSLQVRAKNIQYF. In DNA, the CDR3 is TGTGCCAGTAGTTTTAGTCTGCAGGTGAGAGCCAAAAACATTCAGTACTTC.

This clone was found a few times. The CDR3 is CASSLGRYYGYTF. The CDR3 DNA reads as TGTGCCAGCAGCTTGGGCCGGTACTATGGCTACACCTTC. The chain recombines TRBV7-2 with TRBJ1-2; D gene unclear. Trimming took off 3 bases at V and 3 bases at J, with 8 bases between the two ends. Germline V gene data show CDR1 as SGHTA and CDR2 as FQGNSA. CDR3 length: 13 amino acids.

This sequence joins TRBV5-4 and TRBJ2-5; 7 bases map to TRBD1. The V segment lost 0 bases and the J segment 9 bases; nucleotides outside the gene matches: 2. CDR1 and CDR2 (germline): SGHNT, YYREEE (reference sequence). The CDR3 has 12 residues. CDR3 sequence reads: CASSLDGTAQYF. The CDR3, as DNA: TGTGCCAGCAGCTTGGATGGGACAGCCCAGTACTTC.

The V call is TRBV3-1 (or the pseudogene TRBV3-2), the J call TRBJ1-3, with 7 bases that match TRBD1. J lost 4 bases, V lost 6 bases, and 18 bases had no gene match. CDR1 LGHDT and CDR2 YNNKEL come from the germline V gene (reference sequence). The CDR3 is 18 amino acids. Here the CDR3 DNA reads TGTGCCAGCAGACCTCCCTCCGAGGGGGCGGTATCCGGAAACACCATATATTTT. Encoded protein: CASRPPSEGAVSGNTIYF.

The chain combines TRBV29-1 with TRBJ2-1, with 10 nucleotides matching TRBD2. Germline loops: CDR1 SQVTM, CDR2 ANQGSEA. The CDR3 has 15 residues. The ends lost 7 bases at V and 1 base at J; junction bases unmatched: 7. The CDR3 here is CSARTSGLSYNEQFF. CDR3 sequence (DNA): TGCAGCGCCAGGACTAGCGGTCTGTCCTACAATGAGCAGTTCTTC.

This chain uses TRBV5-1 with TRBJ1-1; D possibly corresponds to TRBD1 (6 bases). Germline CDR1 and CDR2: SGHRS and YFSETQ. The V end lost 1 base, the J end lost 4 bases, and 8 bases lay between the germline ends. The CDR3 contains 13 residues. CDR3 loop: CASSLRGSTEAFF. The CDR3, as DNA: TGCGCCAGCAGCTTGAGGGGGTCCACTGAAGCTTTCTTT.

The chain joins TRBV5-6 to TRBJ2-1; tentatively, D is TRBD1 (6 bases). CDR1 and CDR2 from the germline V gene are SGHDT and YYEEEE. Trimming took 6 bases from V and 4 from J, leaving 17 bases between them. This CDR3 spans 15 amino acids. The CDR3 is CASTLGTQNYNEQFF. In nucleotides, the CDR3 is TGTGCCAGCACCCTCGGGACACAAAATTACAATGAGCAGTTCTTC.

This clone was picked up one time. The chain links TRBV7-9 to TRBJ1-4; D is possibly TRBD1 (5 bases). The CDR3 spans 16 residues. V was shortened by 5 bases and J by 3 bases, with 16 bases between the two germline ends. Germline values: CDR1 SEHNR, CDR2 FQNEAQ (reference sequence). CDR3 nucleotide sequence: TGTGCCAGCAGCCTCAGCCAGGGATGGGCTAATGAAAAACTGTTTTTT. Translation gives CASSLSQGWANEKLFF.

This chain links TRBV6-5 with TRBJ1-2; TRBD1 matches at 7 bases. The J segment lost 8 bases and the V segment lost 6 bases, leaving 9 bases of the junction unmatched. Germline CDR1 is MNHEY and CDR2 is SVGAGI. The CDR3 spans 13 residues. This CDR3 reads CASRETGYQGYTF. The DNA of the CDR3 is TGTGCCAGCAGGGAGACAGGGTACCAAGGCTACACCTTC.

In regard to this clone: One end of the junction is discordant with germline, which a read error may explain. The chain combines TRBV30 with TRBJ2-3, with D perhaps matching TRBD1 (5 bases). Germline loops: CDR1 GTSNPN, CDR2 SVGIG (reference sequence). The CDR3 is 15 amino acids. The CDR3 DNA sequence: TGCGCCTTACATAGGGGCCGACTGCTCGGGGATACGCAGTATTTT. Translated, it gives CALHRGRLLGDTQYF.

This clone was found a few times. The rearrangement uses TRBV10-3 and TRBJ1-5; the D is unclear. This CDR3 comprises 12 residues. Trimming took 3 bases from V and 3 from J, leaving 3 bases between them. Germline-derived CDR1 and CDR2 are ENHRY and SYGVKD. CDR3 protein: CAISDNNQPQHF. CDR3 nucleotides: TGTGCCATCAGTGACAACAATCAGCCCCAGCATTTT.

This sequence joins TRBV28 and TRBJ1-5; 11 nucleotides align to TRBD1. Trimming took 6 bases from V and 4 from J; bases not matched to a gene: 5. CDR3 size: 15 residues. Germline V gene lookup returns CDR1 MDHEN and CDR2 SYDVKM. CDR3 nucleotide sequence: TGTGCCAGCAGCTGGACAGGGGGCCGGAATCAGCCCCAGCATTTT. Encoded protein: CASSWTGGRNQPQHF.

The V call is TRBV11-1, the J call TRBJ2-7; maybe TRBD2 (5 bases). The CDR3 has 13 amino acids. V dropped 7 bases and J dropped 5 bases, with 15 bases sitting between them. Per germline, CDR1 SGHAT and CDR2 FQDESV (reference sequence). CDR3 in amino acids: CASTFRERHEQYF. The CDR3 nucleotides read TGTGCCAGCACATTTCGGGAACGCCACGAGCAGTACTTC.